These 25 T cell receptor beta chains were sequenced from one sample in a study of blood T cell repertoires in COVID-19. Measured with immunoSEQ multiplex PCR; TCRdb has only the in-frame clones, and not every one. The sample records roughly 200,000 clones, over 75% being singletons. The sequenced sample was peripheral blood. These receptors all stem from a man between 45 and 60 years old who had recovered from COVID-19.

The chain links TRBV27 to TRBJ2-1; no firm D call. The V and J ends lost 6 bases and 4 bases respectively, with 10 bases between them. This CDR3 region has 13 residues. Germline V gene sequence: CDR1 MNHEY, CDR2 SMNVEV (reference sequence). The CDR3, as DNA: TGTGCCAGCAGACCGGGTCTGTACAATGAGCAGTTCTTC. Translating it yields CASRPGLYNEQFF.

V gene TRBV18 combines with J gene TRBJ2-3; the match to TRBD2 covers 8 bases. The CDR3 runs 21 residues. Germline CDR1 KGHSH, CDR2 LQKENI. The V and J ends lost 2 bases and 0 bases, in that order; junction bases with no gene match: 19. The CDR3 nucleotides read TGTGCCAGCTCACCAGGGTTTACCGGCGGGAGGTTTCTCCAGAGCACAGATACGCAGTATTTT. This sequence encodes CASSPGFTGGRFLQSTDTQYF.

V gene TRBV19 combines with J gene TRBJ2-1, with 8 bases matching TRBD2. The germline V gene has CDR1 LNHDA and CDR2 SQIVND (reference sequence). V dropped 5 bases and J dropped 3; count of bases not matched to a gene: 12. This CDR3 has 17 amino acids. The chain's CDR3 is CASSPPGGDALYNEQFF. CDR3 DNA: TGTGCCAGTAGTCCTCCGGGGGGGGACGCTCTCTACAATGAGCAGTTCTTC.

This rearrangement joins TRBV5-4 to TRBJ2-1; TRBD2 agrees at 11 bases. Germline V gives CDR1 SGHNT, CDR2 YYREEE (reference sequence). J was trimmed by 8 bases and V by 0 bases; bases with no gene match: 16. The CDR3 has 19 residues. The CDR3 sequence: CASSLDVLVAGGPVDEQFF. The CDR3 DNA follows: TGTGCCAGCAGCTTGGACGTGTTGGTAGCGGGAGGGCCTGTCGATGAGCAGTTCTTC. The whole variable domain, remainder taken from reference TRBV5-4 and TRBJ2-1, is ETGVTQSPTHLIKTRGQQVTLRCSSQSGHNTVSWYQQALGQGPQFIFQYYREEENGRGNFPPRFSGLQFPNYSSELNVNALELDDSALYLCASSLDVLVAGGPVDEQFFGPGTRLTVL.

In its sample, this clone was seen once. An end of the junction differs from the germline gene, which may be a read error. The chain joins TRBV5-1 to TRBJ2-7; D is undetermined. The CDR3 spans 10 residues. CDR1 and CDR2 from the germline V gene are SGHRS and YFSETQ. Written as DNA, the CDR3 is TGCGCCAGCAGCTTGGATTTTGGGCCCTTC. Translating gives CASSLDFGPF.

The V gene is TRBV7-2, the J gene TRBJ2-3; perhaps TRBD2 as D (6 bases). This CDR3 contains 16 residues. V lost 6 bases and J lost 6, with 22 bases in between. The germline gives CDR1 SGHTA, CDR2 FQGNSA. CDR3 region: CASRETPGLAGDTQYF. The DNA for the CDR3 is TGTGCCAGCAGGGAAACACCGGGACTGGCCGGGGATACGCAGTATTTT.

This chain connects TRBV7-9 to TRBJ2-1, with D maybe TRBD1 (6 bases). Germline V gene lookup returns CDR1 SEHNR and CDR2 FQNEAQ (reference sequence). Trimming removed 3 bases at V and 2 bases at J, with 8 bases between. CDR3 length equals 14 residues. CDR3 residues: CASSLGQAYNEQFF. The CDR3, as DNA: TGTGCCAGCAGCTTGGGACAAGCCTACAATGAGCAGTTCTTC.

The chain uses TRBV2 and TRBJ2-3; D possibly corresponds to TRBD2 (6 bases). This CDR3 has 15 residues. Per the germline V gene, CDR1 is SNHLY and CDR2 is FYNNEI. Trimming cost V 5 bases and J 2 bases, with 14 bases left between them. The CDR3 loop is CASSMGLQNTDTQYF. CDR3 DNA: TGTGCCAGCAGTATGGGACTTCAGAACACAGATACGCAGTATTTT.

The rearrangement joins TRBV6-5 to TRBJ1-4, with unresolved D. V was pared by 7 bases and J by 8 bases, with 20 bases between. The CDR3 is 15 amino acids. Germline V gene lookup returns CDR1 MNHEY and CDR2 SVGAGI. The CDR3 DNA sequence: TGTGCCAGCACCCGGTACCACACGGGGTTGGAAAAACTGTTTTTT. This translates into CASTRYHTGLEKLFF.

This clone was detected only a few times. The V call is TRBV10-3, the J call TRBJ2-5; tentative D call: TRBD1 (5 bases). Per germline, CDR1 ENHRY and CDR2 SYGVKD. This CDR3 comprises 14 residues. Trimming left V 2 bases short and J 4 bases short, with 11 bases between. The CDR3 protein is CAISESGRAETQYF. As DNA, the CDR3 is TGTGCCATCAGTGAGAGTGGCAGGGCAGAGACCCAGTACTTC.

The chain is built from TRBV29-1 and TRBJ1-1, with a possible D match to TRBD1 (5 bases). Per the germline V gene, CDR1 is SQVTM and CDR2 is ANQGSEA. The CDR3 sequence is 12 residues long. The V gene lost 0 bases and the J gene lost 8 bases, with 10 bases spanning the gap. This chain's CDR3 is CSVEEQAAEAFF. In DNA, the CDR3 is TGCAGCGTTGAAGAACAGGCAGCGGAAGCTTTCTTT.

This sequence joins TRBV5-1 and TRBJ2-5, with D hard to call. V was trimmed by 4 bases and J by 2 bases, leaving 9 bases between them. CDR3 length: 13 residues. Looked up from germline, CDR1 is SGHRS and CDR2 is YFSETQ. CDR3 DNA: TGCGCCAGCAGCGGCACCAAACAAGAGACCCAGTACTTC. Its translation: CASSGTKQETQYF.

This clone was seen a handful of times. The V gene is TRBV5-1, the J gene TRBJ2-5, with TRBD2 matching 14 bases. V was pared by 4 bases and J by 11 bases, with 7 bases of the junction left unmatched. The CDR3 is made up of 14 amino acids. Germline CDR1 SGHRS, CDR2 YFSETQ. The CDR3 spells CASSDGTSGRSQYF. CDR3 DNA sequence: TGCGCCAGCAGCGATGGGACTAGCGGGAGATCTCAGTACTTC.

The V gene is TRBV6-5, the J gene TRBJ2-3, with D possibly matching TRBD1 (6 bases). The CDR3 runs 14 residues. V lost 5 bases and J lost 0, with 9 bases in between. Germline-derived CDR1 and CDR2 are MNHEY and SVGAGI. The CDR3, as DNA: TGTGCCAGCAGTCTGGACAGTAGCACAGATACGCAGTATTTT. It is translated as CASSLDSSTDTQYF.

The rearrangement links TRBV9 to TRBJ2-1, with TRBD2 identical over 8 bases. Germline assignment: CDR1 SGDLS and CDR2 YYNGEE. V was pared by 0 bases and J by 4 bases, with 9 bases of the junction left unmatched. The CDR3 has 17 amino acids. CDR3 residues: CASSVGVGGRPYNEQFF. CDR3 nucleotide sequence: TGTGCCAGCAGCGTAGGGGTAGGCGGGAGGCCTTACAATGAGCAGTTCTTC.

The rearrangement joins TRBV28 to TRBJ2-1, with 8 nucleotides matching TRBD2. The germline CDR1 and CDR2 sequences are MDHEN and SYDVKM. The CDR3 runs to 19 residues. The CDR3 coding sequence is TGTGCTACCACCGGGAATCCTAGCGGGTTAGGAGGTTCCTACAATGAGCAGTTCTTC. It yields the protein CATTGNPSGLGGSYNEQFF.

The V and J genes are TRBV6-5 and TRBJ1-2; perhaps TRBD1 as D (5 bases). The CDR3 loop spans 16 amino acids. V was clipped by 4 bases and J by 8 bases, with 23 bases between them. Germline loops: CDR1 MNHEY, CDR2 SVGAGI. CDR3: CASSSKPRPGIRGYTF. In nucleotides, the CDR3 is TGTGCCAGCAGTTCAAAACCCCGCCCAGGGATCCGGGGCTACACCTTC.

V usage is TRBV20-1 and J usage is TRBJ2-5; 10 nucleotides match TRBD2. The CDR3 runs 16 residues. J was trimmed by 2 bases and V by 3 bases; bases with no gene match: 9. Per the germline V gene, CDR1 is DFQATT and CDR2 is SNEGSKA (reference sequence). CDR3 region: CSASRLAGVRQETQYF. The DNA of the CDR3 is TGCAGTGCTAGTCGGCTAGCGGGAGTTCGGCAAGAGACCCAGTACTTC.

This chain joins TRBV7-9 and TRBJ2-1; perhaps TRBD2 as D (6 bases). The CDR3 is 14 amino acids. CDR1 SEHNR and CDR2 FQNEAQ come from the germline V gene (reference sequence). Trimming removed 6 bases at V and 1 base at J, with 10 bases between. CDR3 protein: CASRGGLSYNEQFF. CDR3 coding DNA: TGTGCCAGCAGGGGGGGACTGTCCTACAATGAGCAGTTCTTC.

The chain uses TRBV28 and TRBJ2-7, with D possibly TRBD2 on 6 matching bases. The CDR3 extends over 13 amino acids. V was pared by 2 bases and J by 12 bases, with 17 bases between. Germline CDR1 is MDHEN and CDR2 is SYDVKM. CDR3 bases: TGTGCCAGCAGTTTAGGAGGGGCAGTCTCTCTGTACTTC. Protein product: CASSLGGAVSLYF. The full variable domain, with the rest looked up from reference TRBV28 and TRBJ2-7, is DVKVTQSSRYLVKRTGEKVFLECVQDMDHENMFWYRQDPGLGLRLIYFSYDVKMKEKGDIPEGYSVSREKKERFSLILESASTNQTSMYLCASSLGGAVSLYFGPGTRLTVT.

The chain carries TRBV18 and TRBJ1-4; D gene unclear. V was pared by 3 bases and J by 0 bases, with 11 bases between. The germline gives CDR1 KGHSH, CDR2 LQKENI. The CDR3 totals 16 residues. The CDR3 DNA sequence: TGTGCCAGCTCACCGACCTACGGGGCAACTAATGAAAAACTGTTTTTT. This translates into CASSPTYGATNEKLFF.

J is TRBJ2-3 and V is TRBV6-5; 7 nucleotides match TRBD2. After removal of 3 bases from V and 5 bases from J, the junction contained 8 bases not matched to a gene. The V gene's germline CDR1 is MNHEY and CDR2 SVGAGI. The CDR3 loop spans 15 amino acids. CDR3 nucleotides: TGTGCCAGCAGTTATGGCGGGAGACGACGAGATACGCAGTATTTT. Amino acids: CASSYGGRRRDTQYF.

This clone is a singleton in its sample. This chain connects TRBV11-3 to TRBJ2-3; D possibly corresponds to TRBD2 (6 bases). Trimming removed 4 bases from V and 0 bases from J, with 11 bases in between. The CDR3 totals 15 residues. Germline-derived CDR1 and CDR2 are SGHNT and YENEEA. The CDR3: CASSSGTLSTDTQYF. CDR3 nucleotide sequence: TGTGCCAGCAGCTCCGGGACTTTAAGCACAGATACGCAGTATTTT.

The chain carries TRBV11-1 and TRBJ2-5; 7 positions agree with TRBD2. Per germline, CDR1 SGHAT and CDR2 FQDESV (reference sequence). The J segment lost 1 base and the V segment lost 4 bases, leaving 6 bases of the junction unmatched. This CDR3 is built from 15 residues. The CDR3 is CASSSMTSSQETQYF. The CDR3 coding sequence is TGTGCCAGCAGCTCCATGACTAGCAGCCAAGAGACCCAGTACTTC. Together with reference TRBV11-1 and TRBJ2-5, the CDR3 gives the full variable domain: EAEVAQSPRYKITEKSQAVAFWCDPISGHATLYWYRQILGQGPELLVQFQDESVVDDSQLPKDRFSAERLKGVDSTLKIQPAELGDSAMYLCASSSMTSSQETQYFGPGTRLLVL.

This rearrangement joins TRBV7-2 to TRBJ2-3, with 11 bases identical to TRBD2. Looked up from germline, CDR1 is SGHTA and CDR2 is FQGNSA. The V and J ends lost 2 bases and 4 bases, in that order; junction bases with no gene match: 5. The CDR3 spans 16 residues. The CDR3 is CASSLRLAGGPDTQYF. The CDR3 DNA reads TGTGCCAGCAGCTTAAGGCTAGCGGGAGGTCCAGATACGCAGTATTTT.